This T cell receptor (beta chain) was found in a study of CD8 T cells in Susac syndrome (dated by TCRdb to between 2018 and 2020). About the study as a whole: Whether CD8+ T cell activation and differentiation in Susac syndrome was antigen driven was tested using repertoire sequencing. The investigation overall reported the following: The study acknowledged that relatively few individuals were included in the TCR sequencing and HLA analysis.

The germline V gene sets CDR1 to KGHDR and CDR2 to SFDVKD. Including the terminal cysteine and phenylalanine, the CDR3 comprises 11 residues. Only CDR3 DNA remains: 33 bases, in frame from the first base. V is reduced by 8 bases and J by 9 bases, leaving a spacing of 10 bases between them. This clonotype appeared a single time. Its antigen is not yet known. Base qualities are missing; no much larger clone stands one base away. One read provides weak support. Peripheral blood CD8+ and CD4+ T cells from healthy donors, Susac syndrome patients and multiple sclerosis patients were profiled using high-throughput TCR beta sequencing. The multiple sclerosis controls were treatment-naive patients who had stable or active relapsing-remitting disease and met the revised McDonald criteria. Bulk CD8+ and CD4+ T cells were purified by magnetic negative isolation, whereas CD8+ TEMRA cells were enriched by FACS. Blood was collected in EDTA tubes and processed within 24 hours, with PBMCs isolated through density gradient centrifugation. PBMCs destined for TCR sequencing were cryopreserved in liquid nitrogen and later thawed in a 37 °C water bath. Purity of sorted or isolated CD4+, CD8+ and CD8+ TEMRA cells was at least 90%.

RNA was extracted with the RNeasy kit and roughly 0.45 to 1 ug was reverse transcribed using random hexamers. The immunoSEQ multiplex PCR assay, which covers 54 Vbeta and 13 Jbeta segments, was used to amplify TCR beta CDR3 regions. To correct PCR amplification bias, a synthetic template baseline was used for both primer optimization and computational correction. For the original study's pipeline: Reads were assigned to V, D and J genes according to IMGT and analyzed in immunoSEQ Analyzer, with only productive sequences retained. Clonality was calculated as one minus the Shannon entropy normalized by log2 of the number of productive unique sequences. Public and private clones were assessed among the 100 most prevalent clones of each patient and control. Susac-specific clones were defined as absent from healthy and MS cohorts, over a thousand published viral clones and other ImmuneACCESS disease sequences. The public reads were reanalyzed by TCRdb: fastp trimming at Q25, MiXCR alignment, in-frame beta chains only. Rows with a matching CDR3 protein are joined into one entry that keeps the most common DNA and genes. The V and J calls were determined by TCRdb, not by the authors. This sample has more than 250,000 distinct CDR3 sequences in its table, and about 90% of those were observed once. Around 0.07% of the sample is held by the ten biggest clonotypes.

Sequencing was performed on CD4+ T cells from PBMCs. The sequence links TRBV24-1 to TRBJ2-1; a weak D assignment points to TRBD2 (7 bases agree). This clonotype originated in a human donor with multiple sclerosis. The CDR3 corresponds to CATKGGVEQFF. The nucleotide sequence is TGTGCCACCAAAGGGGGGGTTGAGCAGTTCTTC.